This T cell receptor beta chain came from a study of Graves' ophthalmopathy and Graves' hyperthyroidism (dated by TCRdb to 2017 to 2018). Regarding the research as a whole: Peripheral blood was collected at initial diagnosis, before any treatment. TCR beta repertoire signatures were used to distinguish Graves' ophthalmopathy from Graves' hyperthyroidism and to predict progression to ophthalmopathy. In total, approximately 130 blood samples were TCR-sequenced: some 40 ophthalmopathy, about 75 hyperthyroidism and some 17 hyperthyroidism-to-ophthalmopathy patients. To explore V-J signatures distinguishing ophthalmopathy from hyperthyroidism, a discovery set of 100 or so patients (fewer than 45 ophthalmopathy, 55 to 60 stable hyperthyroidism) was enrolled. An independent validation cohort comprised some 19 hyperthyroidism patients and 15 to 17 patients who later progressed from hyperthyroidism to ophthalmopathy. In over five hyperthyroidism patients, the T-cell repertoires found in thyroid tissue were compared with those found in blood. Once sampling was done, hyperthyroidism patients were given methimazole at a starting dose of 30 mg daily, while ophthalmopathy patients were given high-dose intravenous methylprednisolone. Summary of the overall study and its limitations: Among expanded thyroid clonotypes with frequency above 0.001, most also showed up in blood, which suggests that blood repertoires may reflect the thyroid immune response. The 13-signature model separated ophthalmopathy from stable hyperthyroidism with approximately 90% sensitivity and 81% to 82% specificity in cross-validation, and 80%/75% in the test set. No statistical method was used to set the sample size in advance, and the investigators knew which group each participant was assigned to. In validation, the model predicted ophthalmopathy progression with less than 71% sensitivity and about 77% specificity; some 13 predicted patients were CT-confirmed with GO in a median of approximately six months.

Ophthalmopathy patients were characterized by moderately to severely active disease, a Clinical Activity Score of at least 3, a NOSPECS grade of at least 4, and a disease duration under 3 months. Patients with other autoimmune diseases, uncontrolled infections, pregnancy or lactation were excluded. Diagnosis was based on clinical symptoms, serum thyroxine, TRAb, thyroid ultrasound and orbital computed tomography. PBMCs were isolated from more than 8 ml of fresh peripheral blood by Ficoll-Paque density gradient centrifugation. Trizol reagent was used to extract the total RNA, and its quality was then checked on an Agilent 2100 Bioanalyzer. This clonotype was counted ten times or more. It lacks a known antigen. One base away there is no much larger clone; base qualities are not given. For repertoire sequencing, the TCR beta CDR3 regions were amplified from RNA transcripts. A first-round RT-PCR used HTBI primers with the Qiagen OneStep RT-PCR kit, followed by a second-round multiplex PCR, size selection and purification. Libraries were sequenced on an Illumina HiSeq2000 using paired-end 100 bp reads. Regarding the original processing steps: Reads were processed with SOAPnuke, discarding reads with adapters, uncalled bases, mean Phred below 15, or no exact constant-primer or identifier match. COPE v1.2.5 was used to merge the high-quality paired reads. Each unique nucleotide sequence was defined as a clonotype, and clonotypes were aligned to IMGT TRB V, D and J references with MiTCR v1.1. Only V-J combinations with frequency above 0.0001 were analysed, covering around 99% of repertoires. For each V-J combination, a TCR clonal expansion and chaos score was defined as F50 clonal expansion divided by the chaos observed in the TCRdist matrix. Welch's t-statistics and random forest were used to narrow the features down to 10 to 15 V-J combinations, which were then fed into a naive Bayes classifier. The Morisita-Horn index was used to measure how similar the thyroid and blood repertoires were. The raw public reads went through TCRdb reprocessing: fastp at Q25, MiXCR clone calling, in-frame beta chains kept. Here each entry gathers all rows of one CDR3 protein and keeps the most common genes and DNA. The V and J calls reflect TCRdb's pipeline rather than the authors' work. Counted in this sample were approximately 330,000 distinct CDR3 sequences; about a sixth of them appeared once. The ten largest clonotypes hold over 9% of the sample.

CDR1 and CDR2 (DFQATT, SNEGSKA) derive from the germline V gene (reference sequence). The germline V and J ends show losses of 6 bases and 4 bases respectively, and no gene match explains 12 bases of the junction. The CDR3 holds 15 amino acids from the cysteine to the phenylalanine. Of all the DNA, just the CDR3 is kept, 45 bases in frame from base 1. This chain is built from TRBV20-1 and TRBJ2-5, and 9 junction bases match TRBD2. The sequence was obtained from an adult man with Graves' ophthalmopathy. Sequencing used peripheral blood. The CDR3 region has the sequence CSARGGSGSPETQYF. The nucleotide sequence reads TGCAGTGCCCGCGGGGGTAGCGGGAGCCCAGAGACCCAGTACTTC.